This TCR beta chain was captured by sequencing in a study of OX40 agonist ivuxolimab in advanced cancers. About the research overall: Partial responses, seen in three patients, involved one hepatocellular carcinoma and two cutaneous melanomas.

Generated by immunoSEQ multiplex PCR, the TCRdb table keeps only in-frame clones and is missing some. The table shows about 58,000 clones, with roughly nine tenths occurring only once. Looked up from germline, CDR1 is LNHDA and CDR2 is SQIVND (reference sequence). This CDR3 is 14 amino acids long. Trimming removed 5 bases at V and 5 bases at J, with 16 bases between. Samples of blood were obtained at baseline, on cycle 4 day 1, and on cycle 7 day 1. The sample in question was CD4+ or CD8+ T cells sorted from blood, obtained in a trial of the OX40 agonist ivuxolimab. This TCR was recovered from an adult with an advanced solid tumor such as melanoma, head and neck, liver or kidney cancer. This chain connects TRBV19 to TRBJ2-7, with D possibly called TRBD1 or TRBD2 (6 bases each). The CDR3 sequence: CASSANDGGDEQYF. The CDR3 DNA reads as TGTGCCAGTAGTGCGAACGACGGGGGCGACGAGCAGTACTTC.